This entry concerns a single T cell receptor (beta chain). Its antigen is undetermined. Data came from immunoSEQ multiplex PCR; TCRdb stores just in-frame clones and leaves some out. The sample includes 80,000 to 100,000 clones, over 75% seen only once; the top ten take roughly 3.6%. The data originate from a study of T cell responses to AZD1222 COVID-19 vaccine. Study-level findings and limits: Only 5 or 6 AZD1222 recipients were seropositive at baseline. Vaccine-associated CD4 TCRs ranged over spike, dominating at 160-218 and 743-854.

CDR1 and CDR2 from the germline V gene are SGHTA and FQGTGA. Trimming took 1 base from V and 7 from J, leaving 11 bases between them. The CDR3 contains 14 residues. The material sequenced was peripheral blood, taken 28 days after the second AZD1222 dose. This clonotype was obtained from an adult who received the AZD1222 COVID-19 vaccine. V usage is TRBV7-3 and J usage is TRBJ2-1; no clear D gene. The CDR3 nucleotides are TGTGCCAGCAGCTTAATGGCCGGGCGGAATGAGCAGTTCTTC. This codes for CASSLMAGRNEQFF.